These T cell receptor beta chains were read from a single sample in a study of blood T cells in healthy people across ages. MiXCR, run by TCRdb on the 5' RACE reads, gives a single entry per CDR3 protein. In the table there are some 1.4 million distinct CDR3 sequences, 35% to 45% of which are singletons. Sequenced material: blood. The receptors originated from a woman aged 18 to 35 in good health. Both conserved end residues are part of each CDR3. The order of the fields is clone size, D gene, J gene, V gene, CDR3 DNA, CDR3 protein. D genes are given only for firm matches. Part of the rows lack a size; the others show once, few, many or a class for expanded clones.

. | . | TRBJ2-1 | TRBV3-1 | TGTGCCAGCAGCCAAGGAAGGGCACGGCGGGCGCCCTACAATGAGCAGTTCTTC | CASSQGRARRAPYNEQFF
. | . | TRBJ2-1 | TRBV18 | TGTGCCAGCAAACGGGAAGGGGATGAGCAGTTCTTC | CASKREGDEQFF
few | . | TRBJ2-1 | TRBV6-5 | TGTGCCACCTCGGGACTGGGGTACAATGAGCAGTTCTTC | CATSGLGYNEQFF
once | . | TRBJ1-3 | TRBV20-1 | TGCAGTGCCTCGAGGACGGCTGGAAACACCATATATTTT | CSASRTAGNTIYF
few | TRBD1 | TRBJ2-1 | TRBV7-2 | TGTGCCAGCAGCTTAGATTGGGACAGGGTAGGCAATGAGCAGTTCTTC | CASSLDWDRVGNEQFF
few | TRBD2 | TRBJ2-1 | TRBV6-6 | TGTGCCAGCAGTTATGGTCTAGCGGGAGTTAGAAATGAGCAGTTCTTC | CASSYGLAGVRNEQFF
. | . | TRBJ1-2 | TRBV6-5 | TGTGCCACCCTAGAACAGGGAATCAGCTACACCTTC | CATLEQGISYTF
. | . | TRBJ1-1 | TRBV7-6 | TGTGCCAGCAGCTTAGGCTCGGCACTCCCGAACACTGAAGCTTTCTTT | CASSLGSALPNTEAFF
. | . | TRBJ2-7 | TRBV15 | TGTGCCACCAGCAGAGATCGCGCCGTAGCCGTCGGCAATGAGCAGTACTTC | CATSRDRAVAVGNEQYF
. | TRBD1 | TRBJ1-2 | TRBV20-1 | TGCAGTGCCCCGACAGGGATTAACTATGGCTACACCTTC | CSAPTGINYGYTF
many | TRBD2 | TRBJ2-1 | TRBV5-1 | TGCGCCAGCAGACTTACTAGCGGGAGATACAATGAGCAGTTCTTC | CASRLTSGRYNEQFF
. | TRBD2 | TRBJ2-1 | TRBV10-3 | TGTGCCATCAGAGGAATAGCGGGAGGAGCTTACAATGAGCAGTTCTTC | CAIRGIAGGAYNEQFF
. | TRBD2 | TRBJ2-5 | TRBV5-1 | TGCGCCAGCAGCTTGGACAGCGGGGGGACCGAGACCCAGTACTTC | CASSLDSGGTETQYF
few | . | TRBJ1-6 | TRBV27 | TGTGCCAGCAGTTTCGAGGGTTTTGGGAATTCACCCCTCCACTTT | CASSFEGFGNSPLHF
. | . | TRBJ2-7 | TRBV27 | TGTGCCAGCAGTTTCGGAGCATTCTACGAGCAGTACTTC | CASSFGAFYEQYF
. | . | TRBJ2-2 | TRBV9 | TGTGCCAGCAGCCCTCGACCTGGGCCCGGGGAGCTGTTTTTT | CASSPRPGPGELFF
. | TRBD1 | TRBJ1-2 | TRBV27 | TGTGCCACCCACAGGGGTGGTAACTATGGCTACACCTTC | CATHRGGNYGYTF
. | . | TRBJ2-2 | TRBV5-5 | TGTGCCAGCAGCGTAACAGGGAGCACCGGGGAGCTGTTTTTT | CASSVTGSTGELFF
few | . | TRBJ2-7 | TRBV6-6 | TGTGCCAGCAGTTTCCCTGGGGAGACCTACGAGCAGTACTTC | CASSFPGETYEQYF
. | . | TRBJ1-6 | TRBV3-1 | TGTGCCAGCAGCCAAGGGTGGAGCTCCTATAATTCACCCCTCCACTTT | CASSQGWSSYNSPLHF
. | . | TRBJ2-7 | TRBV4-1 | TGCGCCAGCAGCCAAGAGCGGCAGGGGCTCTACGAGCAGTACTTC | CASSQERQGLYEQYF
. | . | TRBJ2-1 | TRBV4-2 | TGTGCCAGCAGCCAAGATCTCTCAGGGAAGCAGCAGTTCTTC | CASSQDLSGKQQFF
few | TRBD2 | TRBJ2-1 | TRBV20-1 | TGCAGTGCTAGAGATTCCGGGACTAGCGGGTATGAGCAGTTCTTC | CSARDSGTSGYEQFF
. | . | TRBJ2-3 | TRBV7-9 | TGTGCCAGCAGCTTATTTGATACACCCACAGATACGCAGTATTTT | CASSLFDTPTDTQYF
. | TRBD2 | TRBJ2-1 | TRBV7-9 | TGTGCCAGCAGCTCCACCACCCAACCTAGCGGGGAAAGCTCCTACAATGAGCAGTTCTTC | CASSSTTQPSGESSYNEQFF
. | . | TRBJ2-7 | TRBV4-2 | TGTGCCAGCAGTTTGTCCAAGCTGGGACCTCAGGACGAGCAGTACTTC | CASSLSKLGPQDEQYF
few | . | TRBJ1-5 | TRBV5-5 | TGTGCCAGCAGCTTGGTACAGGGCGGTCAGCCCCAGCATTTT | CASSLVQGGQPQHF
. | TRBD1 | TRBJ2-2 | TRBV4-1 | TGCGCCAGCAGCCAAAGGACAGGGGTGGCCGGGGAGCTGTTTTTT | CASSQRTGVAGELFF
. | . | TRBJ2-3 | TRBV7-9 | TGTGCCAGCAGCTTAGAGTCGTTAAGCACAGATACGCAGTATTTT | CASSLESLSTDTQYF
. | . | TRBJ2-3 | TRBV4-1 | TGCGCCAGCAGCCAGGACCAGCGGGATACGCAGTATTTT | CASSQDQRDTQYF
. | TRBD2 | TRBJ2-5 | TRBV7-2 | TGTGCCAGCAGAAGGGGACTAGCAGGAGAGACCCAGTACTTC | CASRRGLAGETQYF
. | . | TRBJ1-1 | TRBV7-9 | TGTGCCAGCAGCGAACTTGGGGCCACGAACACTGAAGCTTTCTTT | CASSELGATNTEAFF
. | TRBD1 | TRBJ2-5 | TRBV27 | TGTGCCAGCAGTACTCGGACAGGGAAAGAGACCCAGTACTTC | CASSTRTGKETQYF
few | TRBD2 | TRBJ2-7 | TRBV7-8 | TGTGCCAGCAGCTTAGTGGGGGGGAGGGCTTTCGAGCAGTACTTC | CASSLVGGRAFEQYF
. | TRBD2 | TRBJ2-7 | TRBV20-1 | TGCAGTGCCAAGAGACCGGGACTAGCATCCTACGAGCAGTACTTC | CSAKRPGLASYEQYF
few | . | TRBJ1-2 | TRBV7-2 | TGTGCCAGCAGCCACCCAGGGATTACTAACTATGGCTACACCTTC | CASSHPGITNYGYTF
few | . | TRBJ1-2 | TRBV10-3 | TGTGCCATCAGGGGGGCTAACTATGGCTACACCTTC | CAIRGANYGYTF
. | TRBD2 | TRBJ2-1 | TRBV3-1 | TGTGCCAGCAGCCGGCGGGGGGCCGACAATGAGCAGTTCTTC | CASSRRGADNEQFF
once | . | TRBJ2-5 | TRBV4-1 | TGCGCCAGCAGCCAAGATGAGGGGACCGGGAGAGGGGAGACCCAGTACTTC | CASSQDEGTGRGETQYF
. | . | TRBJ2-7 | TRBV4-1 | TGCGCCAGCAGCCAAGAAGGCGGAGGGGCCCCCCAGTACTTC | CASSQEGGGAPQYF
. | . | TRBJ2-1 | TRBV5-1 | TGCGCCAGCAGCTTGACGACCCCCTCCTACAATGAGCAGTTCTTC | CASSLTTPSYNEQFF
. | TRBD2 | TRBJ2-5 | TRBV4-1 | TGCGCCAGCAGCCAAGATCGAGGGAGGGGCGGAGAGACCCAGTACTTC | CASSQDRGRGGETQYF
. | . | TRBJ2-1 | TRBV29-1 | TGCAGCGTTGATTTAGTCCCCTCCGATGAGCAGTTCTTC | CSVDLVPSDEQFF
. | TRBD1 | TRBJ1-2 | TRBV6-5 | TGTGCCAGCAGACGACAGGGAAAGGACGATGGCTACACCTTC | CASRRQGKDDGYTF
once | TRBD2 | TRBJ2-1 | TRBV7-8 | TGTGCCAGCAGCTCTAGCGGACTAGCGGGAAATGAGCAGTTCTTC | CASSSSGLAGNEQFF
few | TRBD1 | TRBJ2-7 | TRBV15 | TGTGCCACCAGCGGTGGGACAGGGCCCTACGAGCAGTACTTC | CATSGGTGPYEQYF
. | . | TRBJ1-2 | TRBV29-1 | TGCAGCGTTGAAGACGGGGGGGTAGCTAGCTATGGCTACACCTTC | CSVEDGGVASYGYTF
. | . | TRBJ2-1 | TRBV7-2 | TGTGCCAGCAGCTTAATCTTGGACTCCTACAATGAGCAGTTCTTC | CASSLILDSYNEQFF